The text below deals with one T cell receptor (beta chain). At one end, the junction sequence differs from germline, possibly due to a read error. In germline, CDR1 is SGHRS, CDR2 YFSETQ. This CDR3 contains 16 residues. This sample was included in a study of Graves' ophthalmopathy and Graves' hyperthyroidism. The sequenced template was RNA, covering the TCR beta CDR3 region. RT-PCR in the first round used HTBI primers; a second-round multiplex PCR followed. TCRdb used MiXCR to reprocess the multiplex PCR reads, holding one entry per CDR3 protein. This sample has about 620,000 distinct CDR3 sequences, with 20% to 25% found just once.

This chain joins TRBV5-1 and TRBJ2-7; possibly TRBD2 for D (5 bases). The sample consisted of peripheral blood. The sequence derives from a woman between 18 and 30 years old with stable Graves' hyperthyroidism. Some clones in this sample may be carry-over from other donors' samples. The CDR3, as DNA: TGCGCCAGCAGCTTGGGGGTAGCGATATACTCCTACGATCAGTACTTC. Its translation is CASSLGVAIYSYDQYF.